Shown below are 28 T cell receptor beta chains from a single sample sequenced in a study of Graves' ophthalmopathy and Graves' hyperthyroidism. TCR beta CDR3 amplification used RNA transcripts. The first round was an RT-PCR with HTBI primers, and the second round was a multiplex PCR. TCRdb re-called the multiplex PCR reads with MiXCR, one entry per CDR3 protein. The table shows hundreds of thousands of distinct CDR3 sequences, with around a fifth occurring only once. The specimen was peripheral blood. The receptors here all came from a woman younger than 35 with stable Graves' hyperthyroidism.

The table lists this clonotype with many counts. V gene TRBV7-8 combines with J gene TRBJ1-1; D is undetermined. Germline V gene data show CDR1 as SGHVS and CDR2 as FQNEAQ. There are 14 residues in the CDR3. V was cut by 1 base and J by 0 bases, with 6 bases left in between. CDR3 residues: CASSLGHMNTEAFF. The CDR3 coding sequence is TGTGCCAGCAGCTTAGGACACATGAACACTGAAGCTTTCTTT.

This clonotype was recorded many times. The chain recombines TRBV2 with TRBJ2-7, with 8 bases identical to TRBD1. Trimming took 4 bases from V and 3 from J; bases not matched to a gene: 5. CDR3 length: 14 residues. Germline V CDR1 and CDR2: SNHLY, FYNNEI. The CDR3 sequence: CASSAGQAFYEQYF. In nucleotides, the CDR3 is TGTGCCAGCAGTGCGGGACAGGCCTTCTACGAGCAGTACTTC.

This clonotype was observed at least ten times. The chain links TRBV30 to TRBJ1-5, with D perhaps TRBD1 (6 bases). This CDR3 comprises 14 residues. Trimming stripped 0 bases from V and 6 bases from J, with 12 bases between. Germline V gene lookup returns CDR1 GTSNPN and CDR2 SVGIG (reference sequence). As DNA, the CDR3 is TGTGCCTGGAGTGTACTCAGGGGAAGTCAGCCCCAGCATTTT. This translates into CAWSVLRGSQPQHF.

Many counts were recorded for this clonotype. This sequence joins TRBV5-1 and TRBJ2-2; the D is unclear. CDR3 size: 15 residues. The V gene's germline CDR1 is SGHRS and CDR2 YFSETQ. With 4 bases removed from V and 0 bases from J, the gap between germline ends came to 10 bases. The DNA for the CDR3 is TGCGCCAGCAGCCCACTCCCTACGAACACCGGGGAGCTGTTTTTT. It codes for CASSPLPTNTGELFF.

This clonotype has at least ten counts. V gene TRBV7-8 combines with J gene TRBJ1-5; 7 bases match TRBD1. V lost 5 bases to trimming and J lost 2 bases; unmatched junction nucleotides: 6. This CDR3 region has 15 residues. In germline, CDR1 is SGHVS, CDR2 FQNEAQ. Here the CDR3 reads CASSMDRSRNQPQHF. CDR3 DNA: TGTGCCAGCAGCATGGACAGGTCTCGCAATCAGCCCCAGCATTTT.

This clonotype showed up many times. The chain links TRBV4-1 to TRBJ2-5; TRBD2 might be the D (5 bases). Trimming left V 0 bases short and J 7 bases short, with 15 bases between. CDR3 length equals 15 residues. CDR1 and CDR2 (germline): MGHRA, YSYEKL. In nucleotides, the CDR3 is TGCGCCAGCAGCCAAGATATGGAGGTGGGTTGGACCCAGTACTTC. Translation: CASSQDMEVGWTQYF.

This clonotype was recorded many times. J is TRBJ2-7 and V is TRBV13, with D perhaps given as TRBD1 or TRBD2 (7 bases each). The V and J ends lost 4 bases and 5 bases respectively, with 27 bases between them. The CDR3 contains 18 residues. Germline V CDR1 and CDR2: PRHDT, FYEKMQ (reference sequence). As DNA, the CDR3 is TGTGCCAGCAGCTCCCGGGACAGCTTCGGCGGGAGCGGAAACGAGCAGTACTTC. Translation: CASSSRDSFGGSGNEQYF.

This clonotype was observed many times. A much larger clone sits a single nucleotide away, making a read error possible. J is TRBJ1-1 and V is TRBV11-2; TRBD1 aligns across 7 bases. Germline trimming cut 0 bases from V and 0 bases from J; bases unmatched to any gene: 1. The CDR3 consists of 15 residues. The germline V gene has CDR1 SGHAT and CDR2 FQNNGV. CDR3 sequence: CASSLEGTVNTEAFF. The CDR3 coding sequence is TGTGCCAGCAGCTTAGAAGGGACAGTGAACACTGAAGCTTTCTTT.

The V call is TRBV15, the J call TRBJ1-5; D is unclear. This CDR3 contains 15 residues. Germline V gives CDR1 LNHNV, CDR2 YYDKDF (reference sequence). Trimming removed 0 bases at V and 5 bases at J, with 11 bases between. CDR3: CATSREWQSYQPQHF. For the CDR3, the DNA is TGTGCCACCAGCAGAGAATGGCAGAGCTATCAGCCCCAGCATTTT.

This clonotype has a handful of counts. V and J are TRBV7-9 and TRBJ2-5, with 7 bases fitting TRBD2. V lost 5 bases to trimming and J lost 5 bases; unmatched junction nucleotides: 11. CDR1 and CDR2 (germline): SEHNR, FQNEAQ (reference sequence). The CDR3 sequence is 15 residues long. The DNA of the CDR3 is TGTGCCAGCAGCCCTGTGGGGCGAGCGGGGGAGACCCAGTACTTC. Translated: CASSPVGRAGETQYF.

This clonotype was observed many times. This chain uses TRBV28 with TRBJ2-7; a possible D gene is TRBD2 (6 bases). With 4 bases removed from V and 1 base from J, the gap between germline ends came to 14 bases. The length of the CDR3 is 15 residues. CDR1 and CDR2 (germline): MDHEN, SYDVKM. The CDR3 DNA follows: TGTGCCAGCAGTTCGACTAGAGGAAGGTCCTACGAGCAGTACTTC. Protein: CASSSTRGRSYEQYF.

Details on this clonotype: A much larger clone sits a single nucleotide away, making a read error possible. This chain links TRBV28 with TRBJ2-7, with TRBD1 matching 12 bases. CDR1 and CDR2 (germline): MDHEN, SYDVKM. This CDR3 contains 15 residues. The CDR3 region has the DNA TGTGCCAGCAGTGCCCCCGGGACAGGGGGCTACAAGCAGTACTTC. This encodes CASSAPGTGGYKQYF.

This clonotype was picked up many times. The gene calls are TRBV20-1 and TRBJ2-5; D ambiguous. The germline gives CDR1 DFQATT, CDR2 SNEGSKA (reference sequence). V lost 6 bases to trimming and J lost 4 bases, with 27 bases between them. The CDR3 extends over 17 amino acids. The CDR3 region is CSALSSSSRPLRETQYF. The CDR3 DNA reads TGCAGTGCCCTCTCCTCCTCGTCGAGACCTTTGCGAGAGACCCAGTACTTC.

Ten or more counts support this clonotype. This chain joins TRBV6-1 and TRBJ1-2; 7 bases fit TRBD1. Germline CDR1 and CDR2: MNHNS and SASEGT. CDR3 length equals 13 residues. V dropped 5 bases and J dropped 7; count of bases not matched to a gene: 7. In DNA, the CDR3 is TGTGCCAGCAGTCGGGACAGTTATGGTGGCTACACCTTC. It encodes CASSRDSYGGYTF.

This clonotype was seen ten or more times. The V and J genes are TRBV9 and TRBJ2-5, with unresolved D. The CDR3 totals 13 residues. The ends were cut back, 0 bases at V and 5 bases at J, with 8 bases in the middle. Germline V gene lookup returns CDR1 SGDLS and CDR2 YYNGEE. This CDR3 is CASSVGLRETQYF. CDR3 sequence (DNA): TGTGCCAGCAGCGTAGGCTTACGCGAGACCCAGTACTTC.

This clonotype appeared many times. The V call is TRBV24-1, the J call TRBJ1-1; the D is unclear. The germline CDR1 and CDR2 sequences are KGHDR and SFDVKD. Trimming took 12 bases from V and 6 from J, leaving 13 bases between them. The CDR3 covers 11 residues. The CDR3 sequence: CAPKRGSEAFF. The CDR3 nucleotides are TGTGCCCCCAAACGGGGTTCTGAAGCTTTCTTT.

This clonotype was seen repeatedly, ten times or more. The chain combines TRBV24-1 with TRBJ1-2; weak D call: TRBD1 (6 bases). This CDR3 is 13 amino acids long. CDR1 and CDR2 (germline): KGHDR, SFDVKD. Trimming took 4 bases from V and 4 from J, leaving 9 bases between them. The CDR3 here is CATSDLDSYGYTF. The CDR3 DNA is TGTGCCACCAGTGACCTGGACAGCTATGGCTACACCTTC.

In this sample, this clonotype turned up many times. The chain's CDR3 is CASSYAGLAGGSSYEQYF. The DNA of the CDR3 is TGTGCCAGCAGTTACGCCGGACTAGCGGGAGGGAGCTCCTACGAGCAGTACTTC. This chain joins TRBV6-2 or TRBV6-3 and TRBJ2-7; 15 bases fit TRBD2. This CDR3 contains 18 residues. V trimming: 2 bases; J trimming: 0 bases; junction bases outside the gene matches: 5. CDR1 MNHEY and CDR2 SVGEGT come from the germline V gene.

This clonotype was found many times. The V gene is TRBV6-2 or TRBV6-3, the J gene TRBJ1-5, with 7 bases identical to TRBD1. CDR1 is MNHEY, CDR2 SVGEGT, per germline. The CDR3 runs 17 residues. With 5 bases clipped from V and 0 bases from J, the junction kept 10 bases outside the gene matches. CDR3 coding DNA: TGTGCCAGCAGTCGCTCGGGACAGCGGGCTAGCAATCAGCCCCAGCATTTT. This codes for CASSRSGQRASNQPQHF.

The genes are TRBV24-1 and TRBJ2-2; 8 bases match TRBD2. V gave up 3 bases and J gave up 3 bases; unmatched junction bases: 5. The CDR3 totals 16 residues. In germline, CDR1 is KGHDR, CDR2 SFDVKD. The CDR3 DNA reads TGTGCCACCAGTGATCCCAGCGGGAGTTACACCGGGGAGCTGTTTTTT. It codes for CATSDPSGSYTGELFF.

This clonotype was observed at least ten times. The CDR3 coding sequence is TGCAGTGCTAGAGGGCAGGGAGGCTACGAGCAGTACTTC. Its protein is CSARGQGGYEQYF. The V call is TRBV20-1, the J call TRBJ2-7; possibly TRBD2 for D (6 bases). Germline V gene data show CDR1 as DFQATT and CDR2 as SNEGSKA (reference sequence). Trimming pared 1 base from V and 3 bases from J, leaving 10 bases between. The CDR3 extends over 13 amino acids.

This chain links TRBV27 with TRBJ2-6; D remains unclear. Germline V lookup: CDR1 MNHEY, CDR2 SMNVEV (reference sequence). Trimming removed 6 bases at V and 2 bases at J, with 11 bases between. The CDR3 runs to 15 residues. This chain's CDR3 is CASSPFFTGANVLTF. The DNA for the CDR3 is TGTGCCAGCAGCCCCTTCTTTACTGGGGCCAACGTCCTGACTTTC. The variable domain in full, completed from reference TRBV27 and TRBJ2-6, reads EAQVTQNPRYLITVTGKKLTVTCSQNMNHEYMSWYRQDPGLGLRQIYYSMNVEVTDKGDVPEGYKVSRKEKRNFPLILESPSPNQTSLYFCASSPFFTGANVLTFGAGSRLTVL.

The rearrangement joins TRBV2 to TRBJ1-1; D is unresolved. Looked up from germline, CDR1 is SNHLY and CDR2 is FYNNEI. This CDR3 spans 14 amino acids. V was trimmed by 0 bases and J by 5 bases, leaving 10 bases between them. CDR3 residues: CASSEAHSRTEAFF. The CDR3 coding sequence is TGTGCCAGCAGTGAAGCGCACAGTAGGACTGAAGCTTTCTTT.

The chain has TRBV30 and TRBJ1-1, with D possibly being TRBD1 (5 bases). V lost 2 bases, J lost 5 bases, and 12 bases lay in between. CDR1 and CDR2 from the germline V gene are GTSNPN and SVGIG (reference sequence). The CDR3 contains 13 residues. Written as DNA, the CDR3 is TGTGCCTGGAGTCCACGGAGGGGAACTGAAGCTTTCTTT. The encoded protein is CAWSPRRGTEAFF.

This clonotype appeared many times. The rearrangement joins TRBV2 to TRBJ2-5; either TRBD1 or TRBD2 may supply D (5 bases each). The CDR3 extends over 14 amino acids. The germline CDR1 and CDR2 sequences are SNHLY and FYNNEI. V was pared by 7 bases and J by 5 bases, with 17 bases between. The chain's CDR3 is CASTPFGARETQYF. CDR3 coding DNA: TGTGCCAGCACCCCCTTCGGGGCAAGGGAGACCCAGTACTTC.

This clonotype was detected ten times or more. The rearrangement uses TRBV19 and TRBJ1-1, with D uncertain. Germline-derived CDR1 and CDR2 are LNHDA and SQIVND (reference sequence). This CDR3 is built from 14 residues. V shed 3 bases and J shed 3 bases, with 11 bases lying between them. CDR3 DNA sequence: TGTGCCAGTAGTATGGGAGTTCGGGACACTGAAGCTTTCTTT. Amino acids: CASSMGVRDTEAFF.

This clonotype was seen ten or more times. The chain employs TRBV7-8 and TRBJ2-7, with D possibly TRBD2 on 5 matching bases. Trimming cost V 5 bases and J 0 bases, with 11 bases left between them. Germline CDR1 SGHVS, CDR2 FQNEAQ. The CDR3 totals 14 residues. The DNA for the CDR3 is TGTGCCAGCAGCGGCGGAGGCAACTCCTACGAGCAGTACTTC. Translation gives CASSGGGNSYEQYF.

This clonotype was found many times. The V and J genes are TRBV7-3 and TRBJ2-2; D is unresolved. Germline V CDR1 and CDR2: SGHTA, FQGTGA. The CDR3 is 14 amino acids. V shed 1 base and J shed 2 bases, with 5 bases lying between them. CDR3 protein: CASSLSTNTGELFF. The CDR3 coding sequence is TGTGCCAGCAGCTTAAGTACAAACACCGGGGAGCTGTTTTTT.